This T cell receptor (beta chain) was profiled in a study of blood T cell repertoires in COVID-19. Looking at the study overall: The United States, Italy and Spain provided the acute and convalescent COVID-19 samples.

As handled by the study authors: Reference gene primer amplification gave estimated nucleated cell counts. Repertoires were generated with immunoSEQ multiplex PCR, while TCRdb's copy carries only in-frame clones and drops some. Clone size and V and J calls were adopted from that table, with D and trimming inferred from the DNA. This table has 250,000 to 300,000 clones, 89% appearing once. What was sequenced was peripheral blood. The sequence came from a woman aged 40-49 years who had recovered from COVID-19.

The CDR3 reads CATSDPGGHIYNEQFF. The CDR3, as DNA: TGTGCCACCAGTGACCCAGGGGGCCATATCTACAATGAGCAGTTCTTC. The rearrangement joins TRBV24-1 to TRBJ2-1; 8 nucleotides agree with TRBD1. CDR1 is KGHDR, CDR2 SFDVKD, per germline. The ends lost 4 bases at V and 3 bases at J; junction bases unmatched: 7. The CDR3 runs to 16 residues.